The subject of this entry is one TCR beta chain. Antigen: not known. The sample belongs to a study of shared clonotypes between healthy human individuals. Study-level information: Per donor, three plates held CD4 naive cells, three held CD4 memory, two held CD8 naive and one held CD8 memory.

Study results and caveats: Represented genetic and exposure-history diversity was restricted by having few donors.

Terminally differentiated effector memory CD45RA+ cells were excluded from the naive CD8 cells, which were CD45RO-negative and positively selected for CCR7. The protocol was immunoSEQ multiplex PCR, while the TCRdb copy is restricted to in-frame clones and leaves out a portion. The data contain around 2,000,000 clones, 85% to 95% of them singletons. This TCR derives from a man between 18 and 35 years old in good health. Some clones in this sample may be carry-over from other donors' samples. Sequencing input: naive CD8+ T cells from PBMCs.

The CDR3 bases are TGTGCCAGCAGCTTGTGGGGGGAAAGAGGGGAAGAGACCCAGTACTTC. It specifies CASSLWGERGEETQYF. The genes are TRBV5-6 and TRBJ2-5; TRBD2 is a possible D gene (6 bases). The CDR3 length is 16 residues. The V gene lost 1 base and the J gene lost 3 bases, with 16 bases spanning the gap. Germline assignment: CDR1 SGHDT and CDR2 YYEEEE.